The clone carrying this TCR beta chain has just one count. The data were obtained in a study of technical replicates of blood from a handful of donors. CDR1 SNHLY and CDR2 FYNNEI come from the germline V gene. The CDR3 sequence is 13 residues long. Trimming left V 10 bases short and J 1 base short, with 11 bases between. Clones were read by immunoSEQ multiplex PCR, and TCRdb kept only the in-frame ones, dropping some. The sample yields about 79,000 clones, approximately 92% seen once. The clonotype originates from a human donor in good health. Some clones in this sample may be carry-over from other donors' samples. The gene calls are TRBV2 and TRBJ1-3; D not certain. The source material was T cells isolated from PBMCs. The CDR3 loop reads CAIYHRSGNTIYF. The DNA for the CDR3 is TGTGCCATCTATCACCGTTCTGGAAACACCATATATTTT.